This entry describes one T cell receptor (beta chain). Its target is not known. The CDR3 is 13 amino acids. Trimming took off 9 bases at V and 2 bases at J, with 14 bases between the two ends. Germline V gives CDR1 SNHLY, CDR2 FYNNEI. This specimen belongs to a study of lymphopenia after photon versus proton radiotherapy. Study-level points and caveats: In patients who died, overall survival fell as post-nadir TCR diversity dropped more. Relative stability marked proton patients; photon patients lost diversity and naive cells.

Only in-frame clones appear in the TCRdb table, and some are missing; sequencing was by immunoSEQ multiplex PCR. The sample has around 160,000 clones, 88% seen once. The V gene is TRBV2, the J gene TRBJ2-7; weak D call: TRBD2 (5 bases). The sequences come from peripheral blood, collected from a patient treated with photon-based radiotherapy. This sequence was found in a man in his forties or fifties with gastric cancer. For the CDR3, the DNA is TGTGCCAGTACTTATAGCGCAGCCTACGAGCAGTACTTC. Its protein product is CASTYSAAYEQYF.